This T cell receptor beta chain is drawn from a study of cytomegalovirus exposure and HLA in healthy donors. This PCR relied on a set of 60 Vbeta primers and 13 Jbeta primers. Repertoires were generated with immunoSEQ multiplex PCR, while TCRdb's copy carries only in-frame clones and drops some. The table includes about 140,000 clones, roughly 85% detected once. This CDR3 is 15 amino acids long. Unmatched junction bases numbered 3, after V lost 2 bases and J lost 6 bases. The germline gives CDR1 SGHNT, CDR2 YENEEA. Source material: PBMCs. The V gene is TRBV11-3, the J gene TRBJ2-1; 11 positions agree with TRBD2. The sequence was obtained from a man aged 35 to 55 in good health and CMV-seropositive. The CDR3 DNA follows: TGTGCCAGCAGCTTAATAGCGGGAGGGCCCAATGAGCAGTTCTTC. Translating gives CASSLIAGGPNEQFF.